This is a list of T cell receptor beta chains from one sample in a study of T cells in Graves' hyperthyroidism and ophthalmopathy. TCRdb reanalysed the multiplex PCR reads using MiXCR and keeps one entry per CDR3 protein. This sample carries fewer than 350,000 distinct CDR3 sequences, roughly 13% of them seen once, and the ten largest clones take roughly 7.9%. The sample comprised blood. The source is a woman between 40 and 50 years old with Graves' hyperthyroidism. CDR3s include the opening cysteine and the closing phenylalanine or tryptophan. A D gene is named only where the DNA matches it firmly. Expanded clones get a size class; other rows say once, few or many, or leave the size out.

cdr3_aa,clone_size,d_call,v_call
CASRHSGQGNYGYTF,many,TRBD1,TRBV6-1
CASSMRDTQKLFF,-,-,TRBV19
CASSPGLAGHEQYF,many,TRBD2,TRBV27
CASRDRDRSSGLTF,few,TRBD1,TRBV2
CSARVGDKDTEAFF,few,-,TRBV20-1
CASSPTLLAGGYEQYF,-,TRBD2,TRBV7-9
CASSKPGQGIGTEAFF,many,TRBD1,TRBV28
CASSSIGGGTDTQYF,many,-,TRBV5-6
CAWSLLENWGYGYTF,-,-,TRBV30
CSAPREITEAFF,few,-,TRBV20-1
CASSIVGSDADTQYF,few,-,TRBV19
CASSLDPGPIYEQYF,many,-,TRBV7-3
CASSTTSGSATQYF,few,TRBD2,TRBV6-1
CASSHLKGSGYNEQFF,many,-,TRBV4-2
CASSLGGLIRTDTQYF,-,-,TRBV12-3/TRBV12-4
CASSTDRGAYEQYF,many,TRBD1,TRBV11-2
CASSFIGQTYEQYF,many,-,TRBV28
CASRIGQGSYEQYF,many,TRBD1,TRBV6-1
CASSPLGTGLNEQFF,many,TRBD1,TRBV5-6
CSAAGGTGGLVELFF,many,TRBD1,TRBV20-1
CASLGRDRDTGANVLTF,-,TRBD1,TRBV28
CAWSASNYGYTF,many,-,TRBV30
CASTTNWGDTQYF,many,-,TRBV2
CASSLVRLAVYYEQYF,many,TRBD2,TRBV7-2
CSAEGTAQYGYTF,many,TRBD1,TRBV20-1
CASTSRGYGYTF,few,-,TRBV19
CASLQGLARGANVLTF,many,-,TRBV2
CSAEGRRGTDTQYF,-,-,TRBV20-1
CSVAPLGTGKRDTQYF,few,TRBD1,TRBV29-1
CSAQEPGTGKETQYF,many,TRBD1,TRBV20-1
CASSLFAMMNTEAFF,many,-,TRBV7-9
CASTYGRGPPYEQYF,many,-,TRBV6-2/TRBV6-3
CASSLARTAYNEQFF,many,-,TRBV5-1
CASSPQGAWGYTF,many,TRBD1,TRBV3-1
CASSKGQLNQPQHF,many,-,TRBV6-2/TRBV6-3
CATSDPSKSRGNNEQFF,many,-,TRBV24-1
CTGRRGNTEAFF,many,-,TRBV20-1
CASSFPNGLEQFF,-,-,TRBV28
CAIAGTGEGNQPQHF,-,TRBD1,TRBV10-3
CAWSADNSPLHF,many,-,TRBV30
CSARTGGNTEAFF,many,TRBD1,TRBV20-1